This is a list of T cell receptor beta chains from one sample in a study of PD-1 blockade in mismatch repair-deficient tumors. Clones were read by immunoSEQ multiplex PCR, and TCRdb kept only the in-frame ones, dropping some. The sample contains approximately 51,000 clones, 81% of which appear only once. Material: peripheral blood, obtained 20 weeks after starting pembrolizumab. These receptors originate from an adult with mismatch repair-deficient cancer. CDR3s include the opening cysteine and the closing phenylalanine or tryptophan. The D gene is left open where the match is weak. The size field is filled for only some rows; it gives once, few, many or a size class.

v_gene	d_gene	abundance	j_gene	CDR3nt	CDR3aa
TRBV6-1	-	-	TRBJ1-1	TGTGCCAGCACATGGGTATTGAGGGTGAACACTGAAGCTTTCTTT	CASTWVLRVNTEAFF
TRBV5-4	-	-	TRBJ2-5	TGTGCCAGCAGCTTTCCGGCTGAGGGTACATTCGGGCAGCAGTACTTC	CASSFPAEGTFGQQYF
TRBV9	-	once	TRBJ2-7	TGTGCCAGCAGCGCAACCGGGACTGTGACCTACGAGCAGTACTTC	CASSATGTVTYEQYF
TRBV30	-	-	TRBJ1-3	TGTGCCTGGAGTAGAACAGGGTTTAACTCTGGAAACACCATATATTTT	CAWSRTGFNSGNTIYF
TRBV7-8	-	few	TRBJ1-2	TGTGCCAGCAGCCCCGACAGGACTGCTAACTATGGCTACACCTTC	CASSPDRTANYGYTF
TRBV19	-	-	TRBJ1-4	TGTGCCAGTAGTGTACAGGGAAGTAATGAAAAACTGTTTTTT	CASSVQGSNEKLFF
TRBV7-3	-	-	TRBJ2-1	TGTGCCAGCAGCCCGGCAGGCAGCCCCAATGAGCAGTTCTTC	CASSPAGSPNEQFF
TRBV5-4	-	-	TRBJ1-2	TGTGCCAGCAGCTTGGTGGGCAGATCTAACTATGGCTACACCTTC	CASSLVGRSNYGYTF
TRBV19	TRBD1	-	TRBJ2-2	TGTGCCAGTCGGGACAGGGGCGACACCGGGGAGCTGTTTTTT	CASRDRGDTGELFF
TRBV6-5	-	-	TRBJ1-2	TGTGCCAGCAGCCGAAGCGTTGAGGCCAATGGCTACACCTTC	CASSRSVEANGYTF
TRBV7-2	TRBD1	once	TRBJ2-7	TGTGCCAGCAGCAAAGACAGGGCTTCCTACGAGCAGTACTTC	CASSKDRASYEQYF
TRBV6-5	TRBD1	-	TRBJ1-1	TGTGCCAGCAAAGGGACAGGGGGTGAAGCTTTCTTT	CASKGTGGEAFF
TRBV5-6	-	-	TRBJ2-1	TGTGCCAGCAGCTCCCTAGGACAGCAGCACAATGAGCAGTTCTTC	CASSSLGQQHNEQFF
TRBV4-1	-	-	TRBJ2-2	TGCGCCAGCAGCCAAGAGCAGAGGTTCCTCACCGGGGAGCTGTTTTTT	CASSQEQRFLTGELFF
TRBV6-6	TRBD1	-	TRBJ1-3	TGTGCCAGCAGTTATTCCCTGAGGGGGCTGGACACCATATATTTT	CASSYSLRGLDTIYF
TRBV18	TRBD1	-	TRBJ1-2	TGTGCCAGCTCCCTCGACAGGGCCGGCTACACCTTC	CASSLDRAGYTF
TRBV5-6	-	-	TRBJ2-7	TGTGCCAGCAGCTTCGGCCTCAGCGAGCAGTACTTC	CASSFGLSEQYF
TRBV9	-	-	TRBJ1-5	TGTGCCAGCAGCGTAGATGGGACGGAAAATCAGCCCCAGCATTTT	CASSVDGTENQPQHF
TRBV4-1	TRBD2	once	TRBJ2-1	TGCGCCAGCAGCCAAGATCCAGCGGGAACCTTCTACAATGAGCAGTTCTTC	CASSQDPAGTFYNEQFF
TRBV4-3	TRBD2	-	TRBJ2-7	TGCGCCAGCAGCCAAGGATCTAGCGGGGGGTACGAGCAGTACTTC	CASSQGSSGGYEQYF
TRBV6-5	TRBD1	few	TRBJ1-2	TGTGCCAGCGGCGAGACGGGACAGGGGGTGGATGGCTACACCTTC	CASGETGQGVDGYTF
TRBV30	TRBD2	-	TRBJ2-7	TGTGCCTGGAGTGTACACCGGGGGGTCCACGTTTTC	CAWSVHRGVHVF
TRBV6-4	-	-	TRBJ2-1	TGTGCCAGCAGTGGGGTCTGGGGCCAGGCCTACAATGAGCAGTTCTTC	CASSGVWGQAYNEQFF
TRBV7-2	-	-	TRBJ2-2	TGTGCCAGCAGCCTTGGACAGAACACCGGGGAGCTGTTTTTT	CASSLGQNTGELFF
TRBV5-1	TRBD1	-	TRBJ1-2	TGCGCCAGCAGCTTGCTGACAGGGACCTATGGCTACACCTTC	CASSLLTGTYGYTF
TRBV6-6	TRBD2	-	TRBJ2-1	TGTGCCAGCAAAGGGACTAGCGGGAGCAATGAGCAGTTCTTC	CASKGTSGSNEQFF
TRBV7-8	TRBD2	-	TRBJ2-1	TGTGCCAGCAGCTTAGCTGTACTAGCGGGAAGTCATAGGTACAATGAGCAGTTCTTC	CASSLAVLAGSHRYNEQFF
TRBV10-3	-	few	TRBJ1-1	TGTGCCATCAATGGGGGGCAGAGGTCTGAAGCTTTCTTT	CAINGGQRSEAFF
TRBV6-1	-	-	TRBJ2-5	TGTGCCAGCCGTGCGTTCGGAGAGACCCAGTACTTC	CASRAFGETQYF
TRBV6-1	-	-	TRBJ1-3	TGTGCCAGCAGTGTTTCAGGGCCGACAAACACCATATATTTT	CASSVSGPTNTIYF
TRBV6-5	TRBD1	-	TRBJ2-1	TGTGCCAGCAGTACGGACAGGGAGTTCAATGAGCAGTTCTTC	CASSTDREFNEQFF
TRBV6-1	TRBD1	-	TRBJ1-4	TGTGCCAGCAGTGAAGCGGGGACAGCCACGGGGGAAAAACTGTTTTTT	CASSEAGTATGEKLFF
TRBV9	-	-	TRBJ2-7	TGTGCCAGCAGGGATAGGGGGGCCCACTACGAGCAGTACTTC	CASRDRGAHYEQYF
TRBV6-5	TRBD1	-	TRBJ2-2	TGTGCCAGCAGTTACACAGGGGCCGGGGAGCTGTTTTTT	CASSYTGAGELFF
TRBV29-1	TRBD2	-	TRBJ2-1	TGCAGCGCCGGGGGGAATGAGCAGTTCTTC	CSAGGNEQFF
TRBV6-5	TRBD1	-	TRBJ2-7	TGTGCCAGCAGTTACTTACAGGGGAATCACGAGCAGTACTTC	CASSYLQGNHEQYF
TRBV15	TRBD2	-	TRBJ2-7	TGTGCCACCAGCAGTTCCTCGGGACTAGCGGGAGCCGTACGCGAGCAGTACTTC	CATSSSSGLAGAVREQYF
TRBV5-4	-	-	TRBJ1-5	TGTGCCAGCAGCTTGCAGGGCAATCAGCCCCAGCATTTT	CASSLQGNQPQHF
TRBV7-2	-	-	TRBJ2-5	TGTGCCAGCAGCCCCACAGGGTCTTTCGAGACCCAGTACTTC	CASSPTGSFETQYF
TRBV27	-	-	TRBJ1-2	TGTGCCAGCAGTTCCCGGACGGACTTCAACGGCTACACCTTC	CASSSRTDFNGYTF
TRBV11-3	TRBD2	-	TRBJ2-7	TGTGCCAGCAGCTTAACTAGCGGAACCTACGAGCAGTACTTC	CASSLTSGTYEQYF
TRBV5-1	TRBD2	-	TRBJ2-7	TGCGCCAGCAGCTACCATCCGACTAGCGGGAGTTCCTACGAGCAGTACTTC	CASSYHPTSGSSYEQYF
TRBV2	-	-	TRBJ2-7	TGTGCCAGCAGTTTTGACTCGGGTTCCTACGAGCAGTACTTC	CASSFDSGSYEQYF